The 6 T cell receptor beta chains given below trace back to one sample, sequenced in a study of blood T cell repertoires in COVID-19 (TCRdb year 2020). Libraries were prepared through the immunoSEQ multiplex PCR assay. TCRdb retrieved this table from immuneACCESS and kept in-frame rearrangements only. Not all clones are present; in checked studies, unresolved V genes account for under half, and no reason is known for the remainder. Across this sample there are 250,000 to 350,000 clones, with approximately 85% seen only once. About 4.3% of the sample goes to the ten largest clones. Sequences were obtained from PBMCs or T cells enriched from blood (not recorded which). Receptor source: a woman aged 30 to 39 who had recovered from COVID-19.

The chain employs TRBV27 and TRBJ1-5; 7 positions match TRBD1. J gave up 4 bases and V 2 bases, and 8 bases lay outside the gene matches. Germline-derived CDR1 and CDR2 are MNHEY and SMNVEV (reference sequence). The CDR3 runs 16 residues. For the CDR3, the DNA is TGTGCCAGCAGTTTACTCTGGACAGGCCATAATCAGCCCCAGCATTTT. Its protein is CASSLLWTGHNQPQHF.

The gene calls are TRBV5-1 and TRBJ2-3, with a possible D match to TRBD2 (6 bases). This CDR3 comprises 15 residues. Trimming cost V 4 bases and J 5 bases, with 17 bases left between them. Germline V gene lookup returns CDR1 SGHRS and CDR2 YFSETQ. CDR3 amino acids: CASSPDAGSKDTQYF. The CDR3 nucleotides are TGCGCCAGCAGCCCCGATGCGGGGTCTAAAGATACGCAGTATTTT. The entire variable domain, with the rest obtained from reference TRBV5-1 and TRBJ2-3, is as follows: KAGVTQTPRYLIKTRGQQVTLSCSPISGHRSVSWYQQTPGQGLQFLFEYFSETQRNKGNFPGRFSGRQFSNSRSEMNVSTLELGDSALYLCASSPDAGSKDTQYFGPGTRLTVL.

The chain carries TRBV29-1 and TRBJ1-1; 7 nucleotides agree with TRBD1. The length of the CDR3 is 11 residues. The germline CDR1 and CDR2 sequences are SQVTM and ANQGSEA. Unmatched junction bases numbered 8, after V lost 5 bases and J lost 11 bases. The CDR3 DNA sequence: TGCAGCGTTCTACAGGGGACTGGGGCTTTCTTT. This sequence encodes CSVLQGTGAFF.

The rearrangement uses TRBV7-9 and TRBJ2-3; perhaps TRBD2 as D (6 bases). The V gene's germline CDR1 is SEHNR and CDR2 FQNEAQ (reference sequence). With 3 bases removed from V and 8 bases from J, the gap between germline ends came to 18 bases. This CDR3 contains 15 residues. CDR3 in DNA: TGTGCCAGCAGCTTGAGACTAGGGCACCCGGGTACGCAGTATTTT. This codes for CASSLRLGHPGTQYF.

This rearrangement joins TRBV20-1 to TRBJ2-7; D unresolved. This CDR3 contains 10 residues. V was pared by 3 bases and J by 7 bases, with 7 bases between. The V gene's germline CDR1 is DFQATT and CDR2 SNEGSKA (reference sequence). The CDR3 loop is CSAREREQYF. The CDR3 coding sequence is TGCAGTGCTAGGGAGAGGGAGCAGTACTTC.

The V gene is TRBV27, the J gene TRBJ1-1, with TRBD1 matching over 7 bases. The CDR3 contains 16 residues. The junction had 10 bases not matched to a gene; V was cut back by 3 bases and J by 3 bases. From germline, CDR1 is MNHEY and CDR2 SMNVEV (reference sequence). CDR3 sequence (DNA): TGTGCCAGCAGTTTTGGGTCCCGGGGACAGTACACTGAAGCTTTCTTT. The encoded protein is CASSFGSRGQYTEAFF.